This is a list of T cell receptor beta chains from one sample in a study of blood T cell repertoires in COVID-19. The table came from immunoSEQ multiplex PCR; TCRdb's copy has only in-frame clones and leaves some out. The sample lists some 200,000 clones; just over 85% were seen once. The sequenced sample was peripheral blood. Every receptor here comes from a man at least 80 years old with acute or convalescent COVID-19. Both conserved end residues are part of each CDR3. The D gene is left open where the match is weak. Clone size appears in some rows only: once, few, many, or a class for an expanded clone.

CDR3 protein: CASSLSGDGSGELFF
CDR3 DNA: TGTGCCAGCAGCTTATCGGGAGATGGGTCCGGGGAGCTGTTTTTT
D gene: .
V gene: TRBV7-2
J gene: TRBJ2-2
clone size: .

CDR3 protein: CASITSQGQNNSPLHF
CDR3 DNA: TGTGCCAGTATAACTAGTCAGGGACAGAATAATTCACCCCTCCACTTT
D gene: TRBD1
V gene: TRBV6-6
J gene: TRBJ1-6
clone size: .

CDR3 protein: CASTETGAMNTEAFF
CDR3 DNA: TGCGCCAGCACTGAGACAGGGGCCATGAACACTGAAGCTTTCTTT
D gene: TRBD1
V gene: TRBV5-1
J gene: TRBJ1-1
clone size: few

CDR3 protein: CASSEGWGGGANEKLFF
CDR3 DNA: TGTGCCAGCAGTGAAGGTTGGGGAGGAGGGGCTAATGAAAAACTGTTTTTT
D gene: .
V gene: TRBV2
J gene: TRBJ1-4
clone size: few

CDR3 protein: CASSSGTLLYEQYF
CDR3 DNA: TGTGCCAGCAGCTCGGGAACCCTCCTGTACGAGCAGTACTTC
D gene: .
V gene: TRBV7-9
J gene: TRBJ2-7
clone size: .

CDR3 protein: CASSTQENQPQHF
CDR3 DNA: TGTGCCAGCAGCACACAAGAAAATCAGCCCCAGCATTTT
D gene: .
V gene: TRBV11-2
J gene: TRBJ1-5
clone size: .

CDR3 protein: CASSSLPRQGKETQYF
CDR3 DNA: TGTGCCAGCAGTTCCCTACCTCGACAGGGGAAAGAGACCCAGTACTTC
D gene: TRBD1
V gene: TRBV27
J gene: TRBJ2-5
clone size: .

CDR3 protein: CASRGDVRDNEQFF
CDR3 DNA: TGTGCCAGCAGGGGCGACGTCAGGGACAATGAGCAGTTCTTC
D gene: .
V gene: TRBV28
J gene: TRBJ2-1
clone size: .

CDR3 protein: CASSSTGGHNEKLFF
CDR3 DNA: TGTGCCAGCTCATCGACAGGGGGCCACAATGAAAAACTGTTTTTT
D gene: TRBD1
V gene: TRBV18
J gene: TRBJ1-4
clone size: .

CDR3 protein: CASTRLGQGNTEAFF
CDR3 DNA: TGTGCCAGCACTCGACTTGGACAGGGGAACACTGAAGCTTTCTTT
D gene: TRBD1
V gene: TRBV9
J gene: TRBJ1-1
clone size: .

CDR3 protein: CASRRGEGTDTQYF
CDR3 DNA: TGTGCCAGCAGGCGGGGTGAGGGGACAGATACGCAGTATTTT
D gene: .
V gene: TRBV6-5
J gene: TRBJ2-3
clone size: .

CDR3 protein: CASSLQGGGNNEQFF
CDR3 DNA: TGTGCCAGCAGCTTACAGGGCGGGGGGAACAATGAGCAGTTCTTC
D gene: TRBD2
V gene: TRBV11-3
J gene: TRBJ2-1
clone size: few

CDR3 protein: CASSLDGFGQPAYNEQFF
CDR3 DNA: TGTGCCAGCAGCTTAGATGGATTTGGACAGCCAGCCTACAATGAGCAGTTCTTC
D gene: .
V gene: TRBV11-3
J gene: TRBJ2-1
clone size: .

CDR3 protein: CASSYVRGRRVGNEQFF
CDR3 DNA: TGTGCCAGCAGTTACGTTCGCGGGAGGAGGGTCGGCAATGAGCAGTTCTTC
D gene: TRBD2
V gene: TRBV6-2/TRBV6-3
J gene: TRBJ2-1
clone size: .

CDR3 protein: CASSPRDRGSTEAFF
CDR3 DNA: TGTGCCAGCAGCCCCCGGGACAGGGGGAGCACTGAAGCTTTCTTT
D gene: TRBD1
V gene: TRBV7-8
J gene: TRBJ1-1
clone size: .

CDR3 protein: CASSGTGSYEQYF
CDR3 DNA: TGTGCCAGCTCCGGGACAGGGAGTTACGAGCAGTACTTC
D gene: TRBD1
V gene: TRBV19
J gene: TRBJ2-7
clone size: .

CDR3 protein: CASSNVGTFSYEQYF
CDR3 DNA: TGTGCCAGCAGTAATGTTGGGACTTTCTCCTACGAGCAGTACTTC
D gene: .
V gene: TRBV28
J gene: TRBJ2-7
clone size: .

CDR3 protein: CASSQELRGRPGSNQPQHF
CDR3 DNA: TGTGCCAGCAGCCAAGAATTAAGAGGCAGGCCGGGGAGCAATCAGCCCCAGCATTTT
D gene: .
V gene: TRBV3-1/TRBV3-2
J gene: TRBJ1-5
clone size: .

CDR3 protein: CATSDSSGRGNYEQYF
CDR3 DNA: TGTGCCACCAGTGATAGTAGCGGGAGAGGGAATTACGAGCAGTACTTC
D gene: TRBD2
V gene: TRBV24-1
J gene: TRBJ2-7
clone size: .

CDR3 protein: CASSLGGGQSPLHF
CDR3 DNA: TGTGCCAGCAGCTTAGGGGGGGGGCAATCACCCCTCCACTTT
D gene: .
V gene: TRBV7-2
J gene: TRBJ1-6
clone size: .

CDR3 protein: CAWSPHGNTIYF
CDR3 DNA: TGTGCCTGGAGTCCCCATGGAAACACCATATATTTT
D gene: .
V gene: TRBV30
J gene: TRBJ1-3
clone size: .

CDR3 protein: CASSQVQGAGANVLTF
CDR3 DNA: TGTGCCAGCAGCCAAGTCCAGGGGGCTGGGGCCAACGTCCTGACTTTC
D gene: TRBD1
V gene: TRBV3-1/TRBV3-2
J gene: TRBJ2-6
clone size: .

CDR3 protein: CSARLAGGPNEQYF
CDR3 DNA: TGCAGCGCTCGACTAGCGGGAGGGCCTAACGAGCAGTACTTC
D gene: TRBD2
V gene: TRBV29-1
J gene: TRBJ2-7
clone size: .

CDR3 protein: CASSASKPQHF
CDR3 DNA: TGTGCCAGCAGTGCAAGCAAACCCCAGCATTTT
D gene: .
V gene: TRBV28
J gene: TRBJ1-5
clone size: .

CDR3 protein: CASSRRLVLEQFF
CDR3 DNA: TGTGCCAGCAGCCGTAGACTAGTGCTTGAGCAGTTCTTC
D gene: .
V gene: TRBV14
J gene: TRBJ2-1
clone size: .

CDR3 protein: CASSDRAGGHSSYNEQFF
CDR3 DNA: TGTGCCAGCAGTGACAGAGCGGGAGGCCATAGCTCCTACAATGAGCAGTTCTTC
D gene: TRBD2
V gene: TRBV6-1
J gene: TRBJ2-1
clone size: .

CDR3 protein: CASSLGQLQETQYF
CDR3 DNA: TGTGCCAGCAGTCTCGGACAGCTCCAAGAGACCCAGTACTTC
D gene: .
V gene: TRBV2
J gene: TRBJ2-5
clone size: .

CDR3 protein: CASSRGLVGNEQFF
CDR3 DNA: TGTGCCAGCAGCCGAGGCCTAGTGGGCAATGAGCAGTTCTTC
D gene: .
V gene: TRBV14
J gene: TRBJ2-1
clone size: .

CDR3 protein: CASSLAGQVVGTQYF
CDR3 DNA: TGTGCCAGCAGTTTAGCGGGACAGGTCGTTGGGACCCAGTACTTC
D gene: TRBD1
V gene: TRBV28
J gene: TRBJ2-5
clone size: .

CDR3 protein: CASSVEERGSFGEQFF
CDR3 DNA: TGTGCCAGCAGCGTAGAAGAGAGGGGGTCCTTTGGTGAGCAGTTCTTC
D gene: .
V gene: TRBV9
J gene: TRBJ2-1
clone size: .

CDR3 protein: CASSYATSGANVLTF
CDR3 DNA: TGTGCCAGCAGTTACGCGACTTCTGGGGCCAACGTCCTGACTTTC
D gene: .
V gene: TRBV6-5
J gene: TRBJ2-6
clone size: .

CDR3 protein: CASSLTDRGEQFF
CDR3 DNA: TGTGCCAGCAGCTTAACGGATCGGGGTGAGCAGTTCTTC
D gene: .
V gene: TRBV13
J gene: TRBJ2-1
clone size: few

CDR3 protein: CASSVYSSPLHF
CDR3 DNA: TGTGCCAGCAGCGTATACAGTTCACCCCTCCACTTT
D gene: .
V gene: TRBV7-2
J gene: TRBJ1-6
clone size: .

CDR3 protein: CASSLSPGQGPNEQYF
CDR3 DNA: TGTGCCAGCAGCTTATCCCCGGGACAGGGGCCAAACGAGCAGTACTTC
D gene: TRBD1
V gene: TRBV7-8
J gene: TRBJ2-7
clone size: few